A selection of T cell receptor beta chains follows, all from one sample in a study of T-cell memory formation after mild COVID-19. TCRdb itself ran the 5' RACE reads through MiXCR, one entry per CDR3 protein. The sample shows about 390,000 distinct CDR3 sequences, approximately 21% of them seen only once. The sequenced sample was PBMCs or a T cell subset sorted from them (not recorded which). All receptors come from an adult woman who had mild COVID-19 (a few samples of this study predate the infection). Cell type and time point are not known. Both conserved end residues are part of each CDR3. The order of the fields is V gene, clone size, D gene, J gene, CDR3 protein, CDR3 DNA. The D gene is left open where the match is weak. Not all rows give a size; the values are once, few, many and, for expanded clones, a class.

v_gene: TRBV5-1; abundance: NA; d_gene: NA; j_gene: TRBJ1-5; CDR3aa: CASSLLGVQPQHF; CDR3nt: TGCGCCAGCAGCTTATTAGGGGTTCAGCCCCAGCATTTT
v_gene: TRBV15; abundance: NA; d_gene: TRBD2; j_gene: TRBJ2-1; CDR3aa: CATSGRLADNEQFF; CDR3nt: TGTGCCACCAGCGGACGACTAGCAGACAATGAGCAGTTCTTC
v_gene: TRBV6-5; abundance: NA; d_gene: TRBD1; j_gene: TRBJ2-5; CDR3aa: CASRQGWQETQYF; CDR3nt: TGTGCCAGTCGACAGGGTTGGCAAGAGACCCAGTACTTC
v_gene: TRBV30; abundance: few; d_gene: NA; j_gene: TRBJ2-7; CDR3aa: CAWGPRQWGLRSYEQYF; CDR3nt: TGTGCCTGGGGTCCCCGGCAGTGGGGGCTCCGCTCCTACGAGCAGTACTTC
v_gene: TRBV24-1; abundance: NA; d_gene: NA; j_gene: TRBJ2-1; CDR3aa: CATGPARGDEQFF; CDR3nt: TGTGCCACCGGACCGGCGAGGGGCGATGAGCAGTTCTTC
v_gene: TRBV12-3/TRBV12-4; abundance: few; d_gene: NA; j_gene: TRBJ2-5; CDR3aa: CASTTRRRDTPGGTQYF; CDR3nt: TGTGCCAGCACCACCAGGCGGCGGGACACACCTGGCGGGACCCAGTACTTC
v_gene: TRBV5-1; abundance: NA; d_gene: NA; j_gene: TRBJ2-5; CDR3aa: CASSLAGLTNAYQETQYF; CDR3nt: TGCGCCAGCAGCTTGGCCGGACTAACAAATGCTTACCAAGAGACCCAGTACTTC
v_gene: TRBV10-3; abundance: NA; d_gene: NA; j_gene: TRBJ1-1; CDR3aa: CAIRSREVEAFF; CDR3nt: TGTGCCATCAGATCCAGGGAAGTTGAAGCTTTCTTT
v_gene: TRBV7-2; abundance: many; d_gene: TRBD2; j_gene: TRBJ2-3; CDR3aa: CASSKRPTSGGSTDTQYF; CDR3nt: TGTGCCAGCTCTAAAAGACCGACTAGCGGGGGGAGCACAGATACGCAGTATTTT
v_gene: TRBV5-1; abundance: few; d_gene: NA; j_gene: TRBJ2-1; CDR3aa: CASSRTTAYEQFF; CDR3nt: TGCGCCAGCAGCCGGACGACAGCGTATGAGCAGTTCTTC
v_gene: TRBV6-5; abundance: few; d_gene: TRBD1; j_gene: TRBJ2-7; CDR3aa: CASSYSRGSEQYF; CDR3nt: TGTGCCAGCAGTTACAGCAGGGGGTCCGAGCAGTACTTC
v_gene: TRBV6-1; abundance: NA; d_gene: NA; j_gene: TRBJ1-1; CDR3aa: CASSVIADTEAFF; CDR3nt: TGTGCCAGCAGTGTTATTGCGGACACTGAAGCTTTCTTT
v_gene: TRBV19; abundance: NA; d_gene: TRBD1; j_gene: TRBJ1-2; CDR3aa: CASSILDRDSYGYTF; CDR3nt: TGTGCCAGTAGTATCCTCGACAGGGATAGCTATGGCTACACCTTC
v_gene: TRBV7-2; abundance: NA; d_gene: NA; j_gene: TRBJ2-5; CDR3aa: CASSPGFKAQYF; CDR3nt: TGTGCCAGCAGCCCGGGCTTTAAGGCCCAGTACTTC
v_gene: TRBV10-3; abundance: many; d_gene: TRBD2; j_gene: TRBJ2-1; CDR3aa: CAISESGLAGNEQFF; CDR3nt: TGTGCCATCAGTGAGTCGGGGCTAGCGGGAAATGAGCAGTTCTTC
v_gene: TRBV9; abundance: few; d_gene: TRBD1; j_gene: TRBJ1-4; CDR3aa: CASTLGEGTGNEKLFF; CDR3nt: TGTGCCAGCACCTTAGGGGAGGGGACAGGTAATGAAAAACTGTTTTTT
v_gene: TRBV20-1; abundance: NA; d_gene: NA; j_gene: TRBJ2-3; CDR3aa: CSARRGGRGDTQYF; CDR3nt: TGCAGTGCTAGAAGGGGTGGTCGGGGGGATACGCAGTATTTT
v_gene: TRBV7-2; abundance: NA; d_gene: TRBD1; j_gene: TRBJ2-1; CDR3aa: CASSLVQGASNEQFF; CDR3nt: TGTGCCAGCAGCTTAGTACAGGGGGCGTCCAATGAGCAGTTCTTC
v_gene: TRBV3-1; abundance: few; d_gene: TRBD2; j_gene: TRBJ2-7; CDR3aa: CASSQEGSAGVYEQYF; CDR3nt: TGTGCCAGCAGCCAAGAGGGGTCGGCGGGGGTTTACGAGCAGTACTTC
v_gene: TRBV13; abundance: NA; d_gene: NA; j_gene: TRBJ1-1; CDR3aa: CASKGNTEAFF; CDR3nt: TGTGCCAGCAAGGGGAACACTGAAGCTTTCTTT
v_gene: TRBV10-3; abundance: few; d_gene: TRBD1; j_gene: TRBJ2-2; CDR3aa: CAISADRANTGELFF; CDR3nt: TGTGCCATCAGTGCGGACAGGGCGAACACCGGGGAGCTGTTTTTT
v_gene: TRBV7-3; abundance: NA; d_gene: NA; j_gene: TRBJ2-1; CDR3aa: CASSPAGGNEQFF; CDR3nt: TGTGCCAGCAGCCCTGCAGGCGGCAATGAGCAGTTCTTC
v_gene: TRBV19; abundance: few; d_gene: NA; j_gene: TRBJ2-6; CDR3aa: CASSSDRHSSGANVLTF; CDR3nt: TGTGCCAGTAGTTCCGACCGACACAGCTCTGGGGCCAACGTCCTGACTTTC
v_gene: TRBV7-9; abundance: many; d_gene: NA; j_gene: TRBJ2-4; CDR3aa: CASSRGWAENIQYF; CDR3nt: TGTGCCAGCAGCCGGGGTTGGGCGGAGAACATTCAGTACTTC
v_gene: TRBV27; abundance: once; d_gene: NA; j_gene: TRBJ2-7; CDR3aa: CASNSATGTGKVEQYF; CDR3nt: TGTGCCAGCAATTCTGCAACAGGGACGGGGAAGGTCGAGCAGTACTTC
v_gene: TRBV6-5; abundance: few; d_gene: NA; j_gene: TRBJ2-3; CDR3aa: CASRSRAGGTDTQYF; CDR3nt: TGTGCCAGCAGATCCCGAGCCGGGGGCACAGATACGCAGTATTTT
v_gene: TRBV3-1; abundance: NA; d_gene: TRBD2; j_gene: TRBJ2-1; CDR3aa: CASSQDPASGGNEQFF; CDR3nt: TGTGCCAGCAGCCAAGATCCGGCTAGCGGGGGGAATGAGCAGTTCTTC
v_gene: TRBV24-1; abundance: NA; d_gene: TRBD1; j_gene: TRBJ1-3; CDR3aa: CATSDLGDRGVGNTIYF; CDR3nt: TGTGCCACCAGTGATTTGGGGGACAGGGGCGTCGGAAACACCATATATTTT
v_gene: TRBV20-1; abundance: few; d_gene: NA; j_gene: TRBJ2-3; CDR3aa: CSARRTNTQYF; CDR3nt: TGCAGTGCGAGAAGGACTAATACGCAGTATTTT
v_gene: TRBV2; abundance: many; d_gene: NA; j_gene: TRBJ1-6; CDR3aa: CASDRESSYNSPLHF; CDR3nt: TGTGCCAGCGACCGGGAAAGCTCCTATAATTCACCCCTCCACTTT
v_gene: TRBV24-1; abundance: once; d_gene: TRBD1; j_gene: TRBJ1-2; CDR3aa: CATSDRQGGPYGYTF; CDR3nt: TGTGCCACCAGTGATCGACAGGGAGGGCCCTATGGCTACACCTTC
v_gene: TRBV2; abundance: NA; d_gene: NA; j_gene: TRBJ2-2; CDR3aa: CASGFVPGELFF; CDR3nt: TGTGCCAGCGGTTTCGTCCCCGGGGAGCTGTTTTTT
v_gene: TRBV15; abundance: NA; d_gene: TRBD2; j_gene: TRBJ2-1; CDR3aa: CATSRDRRGGAGKNEQFF; CDR3nt: TGTGCCACCAGCAGAGATAGACGCGGGGGGGCCGGGAAAAATGAGCAGTTCTTC
v_gene: TRBV9; abundance: few; d_gene: TRBD1; j_gene: TRBJ2-5; CDR3aa: CASSVGTLDRAETQYF; CDR3nt: TGTGCCAGCAGCGTGGGGACGCTGGACAGGGCTGAGACCCAGTACTTC
v_gene: TRBV24-1; abundance: few; d_gene: TRBD2; j_gene: TRBJ2-1; CDR3aa: CATSDPGTSGSNEQFF; CDR3nt: TGTGCCACCAGTGACCCCGGGACTAGCGGATCCAATGAGCAGTTCTTC
v_gene: TRBV6-1; abundance: few; d_gene: TRBD1; j_gene: TRBJ1-2; CDR3aa: CASIASGQGRHGYTF; CDR3nt: TGTGCCAGCATTGCCTCCGGACAGGGAAGGCATGGCTACACCTTC
v_gene: TRBV12-3/TRBV12-4; abundance: NA; d_gene: NA; j_gene: TRBJ1-3; CDR3aa: CASLLGTSGNTIYF; CDR3nt: TGTGCCAGCCTTCTCGGGACATCTGGAAACACCATATATTTT
v_gene: TRBV7-7; abundance: NA; d_gene: TRBD2; j_gene: TRBJ2-3; CDR3aa: CASSLTPTSGGAFISTDTQYF; CDR3nt: TGTGCCAGCAGCTTGACCCCCACTAGCGGGGGGGCTTTCATTAGCACAGATACGCAGTATTTT
v_gene: TRBV5-5; abundance: NA; d_gene: NA; j_gene: TRBJ1-1; CDR3aa: CASSLAQTEAFF; CDR3nt: TGTGCCAGCAGCTTGGCCCAGACAGAAGCTTTCTTT
v_gene: TRBV11-2; abundance: few; d_gene: TRBD2; j_gene: TRBJ2-3; CDR3aa: CASSSQPGLARADTQYF; CDR3nt: TGTGCCAGCAGCTCCCAACCTGGACTAGCTCGAGCAGATACGCAGTATTTT
v_gene: TRBV7-9; abundance: many; d_gene: NA; j_gene: TRBJ2-5; CDR3aa: CASSRDLTETQYF; CDR3nt: TGTGCCAGCAGCCGCGACTTGACGGAGACCCAGTACTTC
v_gene: TRBV24-1; abundance: NA; d_gene: TRBD2; j_gene: TRBJ2-3; CDR3aa: CATSELGLAGATDTQYF; CDR3nt: TGTGCCACCAGTGAGCTCGGACTAGCGGGAGCTACAGATACGCAGTATTTT
v_gene: TRBV7-9; abundance: many; d_gene: NA; j_gene: TRBJ1-2; CDR3aa: CASSGAGSHGYTF; CDR3nt: TGTGCCAGCAGCGGCGCCGGGTCTCATGGCTACACCTTC
v_gene: TRBV5-1; abundance: NA; d_gene: NA; j_gene: TRBJ2-1; CDR3aa: CASSLPGSEQFF; CDR3nt: TGCGCCAGCAGCTTGCCGGGAAGTGAGCAGTTCTTC
v_gene: TRBV20-1; abundance: NA; d_gene: TRBD1; j_gene: TRBJ2-5; CDR3aa: CSARRGRGQGSWTQYF; CDR3nt: TGCAGTGCTAGAAGGGGCAGGGGGCAAGGGTCGTGGACCCAGTACTTC
v_gene: TRBV6-9; abundance: NA; d_gene: NA; j_gene: TRBJ2-7; CDR3aa: CASRYLQGGEQYF; CDR3nt: TGTGCCAGCAGGTACCTACAGGGGGGGGAGCAGTACTTC
v_gene: TRBV12-3/TRBV12-4; abundance: NA; d_gene: TRBD1; j_gene: TRBJ2-1; CDR3aa: CASSSIGQGLMDNEQFF; CDR3nt: TGTGCCAGCAGTTCGATTGGACAGGGGCTGATGGACAATGAGCAGTTCTTC
v_gene: TRBV9; abundance: few; d_gene: TRBD2; j_gene: TRBJ2-2; CDR3aa: CASGRTSGRTGELFF; CDR3nt: TGTGCCAGCGGAAGGACTAGCGGGAGGACCGGGGAGCTGTTTTTT
v_gene: TRBV7-9; abundance: few; d_gene: NA; j_gene: TRBJ2-3; CDR3aa: CASSFRQFILDTDTQYF; CDR3nt: TGTGCCAGCAGCTTTCGACAGTTTATATTGGACACAGATACGCAGTATTTT
v_gene: TRBV19; abundance: few; d_gene: NA; j_gene: TRBJ2-7; CDR3aa: CASSIFRGSPYEQYF; CDR3nt: TGTGCCAGTAGTATATTTCGCGGCAGCCCCTACGAGCAGTACTTC
v_gene: TRBV4-3; abundance: few; d_gene: NA; j_gene: TRBJ1-4; CDR3aa: CASSPRGRTNEKLFF; CDR3nt: TGCGCCAGCAGCCCGAGGGGGAGGACTAATGAAAAACTGTTTTTT
v_gene: TRBV7-9; abundance: few; d_gene: NA; j_gene: TRBJ1-2; CDR3aa: CASRHGTASPYGYTF; CDR3nt: TGTGCCAGCAGACACGGGACGGCGAGTCCTTATGGCTACACCTTC
v_gene: TRBV7-9; abundance: NA; d_gene: NA; j_gene: TRBJ2-7; CDR3aa: CASSPGRDLTYEQYF; CDR3nt: TGTGCCAGCAGCCCCGGGCGGGACCTCACCTACGAGCAGTACTTC
v_gene: TRBV12-3/TRBV12-4; abundance: few; d_gene: TRBD2; j_gene: TRBJ2-1; CDR3aa: CASSRTSGGDHEQFF; CDR3nt: TGTGCCAGCAGTCGTACTAGCGGGGGGGATCATGAGCAGTTCTTC
v_gene: TRBV29-1; abundance: NA; d_gene: NA; j_gene: TRBJ2-7; CDR3aa: CSVIPARDEQYF; CDR3nt: TGCAGCGTTATCCCCGCCCGGGACGAGCAGTACTTC